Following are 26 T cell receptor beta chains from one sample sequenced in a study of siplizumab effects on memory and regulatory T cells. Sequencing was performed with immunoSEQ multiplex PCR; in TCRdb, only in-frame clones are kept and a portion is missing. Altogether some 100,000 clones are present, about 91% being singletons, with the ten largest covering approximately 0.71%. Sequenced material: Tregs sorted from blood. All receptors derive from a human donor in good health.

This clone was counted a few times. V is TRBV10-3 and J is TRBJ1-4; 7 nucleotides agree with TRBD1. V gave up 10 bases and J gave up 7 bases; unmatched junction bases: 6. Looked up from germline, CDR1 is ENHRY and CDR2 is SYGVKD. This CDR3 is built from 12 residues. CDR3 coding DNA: TGTGCCACCGGGACAGCATCTGAAAAACTGTTTTTT. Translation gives CATGTASEKLFF.

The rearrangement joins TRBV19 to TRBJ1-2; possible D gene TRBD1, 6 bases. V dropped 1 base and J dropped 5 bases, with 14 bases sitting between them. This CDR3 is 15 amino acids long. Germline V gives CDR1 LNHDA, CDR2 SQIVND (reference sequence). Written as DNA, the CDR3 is TGTGCCAGTAGTATAGGGGCACTTAGGGGGTATGGCTACACCTTC. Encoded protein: CASSIGALRGYGYTF.

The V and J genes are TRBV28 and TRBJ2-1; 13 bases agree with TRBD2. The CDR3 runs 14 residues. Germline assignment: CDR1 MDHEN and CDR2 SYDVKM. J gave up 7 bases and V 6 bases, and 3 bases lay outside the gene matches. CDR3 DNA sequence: TGTGCCAGCAGAGGGACTAGCGGGATAAATGAGCAGTTCTTC. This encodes CASRGTSGINEQFF.

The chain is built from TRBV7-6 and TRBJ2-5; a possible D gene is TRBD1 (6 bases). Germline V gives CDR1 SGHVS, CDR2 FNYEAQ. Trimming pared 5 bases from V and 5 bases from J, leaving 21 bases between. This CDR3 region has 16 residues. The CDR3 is CASSNLEMGARETQYF. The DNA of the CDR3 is TGTGCCAGCAGCAACCTCGAGATGGGGGCGCGGGAGACCCAGTACTTC.

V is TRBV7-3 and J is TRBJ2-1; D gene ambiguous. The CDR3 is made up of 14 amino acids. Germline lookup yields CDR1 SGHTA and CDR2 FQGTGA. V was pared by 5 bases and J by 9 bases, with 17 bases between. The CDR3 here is CASSRYLSSGEQFF. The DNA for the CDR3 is TGTGCCAGCAGCCGGTATCTCTCCTCGGGTGAGCAGTTCTTC.

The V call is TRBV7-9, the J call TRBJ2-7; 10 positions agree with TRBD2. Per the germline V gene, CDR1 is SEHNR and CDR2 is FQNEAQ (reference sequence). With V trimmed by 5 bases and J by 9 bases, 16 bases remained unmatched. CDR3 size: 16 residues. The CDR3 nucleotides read TGTGCCAGCAGCCCAGGGATAGGGACTAGCGAGATCGGGCAGTACTTC. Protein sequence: CASSPGIGTSEIGQYF.

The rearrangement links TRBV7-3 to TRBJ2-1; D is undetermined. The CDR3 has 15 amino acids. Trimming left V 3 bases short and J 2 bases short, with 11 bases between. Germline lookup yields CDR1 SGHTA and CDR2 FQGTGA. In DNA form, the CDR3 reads TGTGCCAGCAGCTTCGACACCCAGACCTACAATGAGCAGTTCTTC. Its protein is CASSFDTQTYNEQFF.

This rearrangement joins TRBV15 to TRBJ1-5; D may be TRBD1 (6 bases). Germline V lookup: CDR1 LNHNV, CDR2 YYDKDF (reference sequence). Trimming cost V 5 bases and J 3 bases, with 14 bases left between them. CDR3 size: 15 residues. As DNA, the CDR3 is TGTGCCACCAGCGAACGGACAGAACTCAATCAGCCCCAGCATTTT. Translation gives CATSERTELNQPQHF.

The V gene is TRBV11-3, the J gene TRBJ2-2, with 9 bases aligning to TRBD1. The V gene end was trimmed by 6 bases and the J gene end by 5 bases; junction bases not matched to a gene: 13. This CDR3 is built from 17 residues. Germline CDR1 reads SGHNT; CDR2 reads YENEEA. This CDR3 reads CASSRGDRTGVTGELFF. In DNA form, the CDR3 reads TGTGCCAGCAGTAGAGGGGACCGGACAGGGGTGACCGGGGAGCTGTTTTTT.

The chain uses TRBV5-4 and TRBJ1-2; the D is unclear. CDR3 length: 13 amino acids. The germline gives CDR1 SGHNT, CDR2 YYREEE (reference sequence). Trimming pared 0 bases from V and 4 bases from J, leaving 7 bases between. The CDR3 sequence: CASSLEAGYGYTF. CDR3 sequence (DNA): TGTGCCAGCAGCTTGGAGGCAGGCTATGGCTACACCTTC.

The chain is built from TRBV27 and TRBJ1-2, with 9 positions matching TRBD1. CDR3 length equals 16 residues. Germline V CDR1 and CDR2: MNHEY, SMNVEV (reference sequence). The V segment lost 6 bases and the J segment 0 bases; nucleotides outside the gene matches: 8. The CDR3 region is CASRPGTGTSNYGYTF. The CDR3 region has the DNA TGTGCCAGCAGGCCAGGGACAGGGACCTCTAACTATGGCTACACCTTC.

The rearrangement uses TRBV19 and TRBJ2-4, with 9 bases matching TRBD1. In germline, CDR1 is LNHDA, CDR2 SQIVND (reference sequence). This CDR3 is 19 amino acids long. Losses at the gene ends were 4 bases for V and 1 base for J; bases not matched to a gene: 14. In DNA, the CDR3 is TGTGCCAGTAGTACAACCGGGACAGGGCTCATTTCGGCCAAAAACATTCAGTACTTC. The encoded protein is CASSTTGTGLISAKNIQYF.

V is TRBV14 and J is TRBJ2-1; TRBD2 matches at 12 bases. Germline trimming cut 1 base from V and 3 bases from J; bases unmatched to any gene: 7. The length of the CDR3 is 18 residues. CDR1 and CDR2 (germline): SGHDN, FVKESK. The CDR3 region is CASSQAKTSGSFYNEQFF. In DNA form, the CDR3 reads TGTGCCAGCAGCCAAGCCAAGACTAGCGGGAGTTTCTACAATGAGCAGTTCTTC. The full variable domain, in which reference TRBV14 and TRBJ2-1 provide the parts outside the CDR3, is EAGVTQFPSHSVIEKGQTVTLRCDPISGHDNLYWYRRVMGKEIKFLLHFVKESKQDESGMPNNRFLAERTGGTYSTLKVQPAELEDSGVYFCASSQAKTSGSFYNEQFFGPGTRLTVL.

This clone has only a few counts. The CDR3 is CASSLADRGYGYTF. In DNA form, the CDR3 reads TGTGCCAGCAGCTTAGCAGATCGCGGCTATGGCTACACCTTC. This rearrangement joins TRBV7-9 to TRBJ1-2; D ambiguous. Trimming left V 0 bases short and J 4 bases short, with 9 bases between. From germline, CDR1 is SEHNR and CDR2 FQNEAQ (reference sequence). This CDR3 comprises 14 residues.

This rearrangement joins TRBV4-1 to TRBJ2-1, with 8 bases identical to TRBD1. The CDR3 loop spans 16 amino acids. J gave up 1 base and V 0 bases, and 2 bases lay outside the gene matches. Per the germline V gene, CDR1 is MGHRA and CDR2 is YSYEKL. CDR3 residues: CASSQDGTGSYNEQFF. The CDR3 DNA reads TGCGCCAGCAGCCAAGATGGGACAGGATCCTACAATGAGCAGTTCTTC.

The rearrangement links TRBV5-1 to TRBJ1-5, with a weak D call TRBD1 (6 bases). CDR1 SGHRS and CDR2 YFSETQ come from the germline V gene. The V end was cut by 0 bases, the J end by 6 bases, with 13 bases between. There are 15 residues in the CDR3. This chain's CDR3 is CASSLDRARGQPQHF. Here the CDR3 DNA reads TGCGCCAGCAGCTTGGACAGGGCGAGAGGTCAGCCCCAGCATTTT.

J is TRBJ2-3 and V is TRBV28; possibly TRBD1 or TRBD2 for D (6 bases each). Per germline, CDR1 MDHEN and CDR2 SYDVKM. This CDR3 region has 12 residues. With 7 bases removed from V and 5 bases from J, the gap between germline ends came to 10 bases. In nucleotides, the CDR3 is TGTGCCAGCACCCGGGGGCAAGATACGCAGTATTTT. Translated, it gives CASTRGQDTQYF.

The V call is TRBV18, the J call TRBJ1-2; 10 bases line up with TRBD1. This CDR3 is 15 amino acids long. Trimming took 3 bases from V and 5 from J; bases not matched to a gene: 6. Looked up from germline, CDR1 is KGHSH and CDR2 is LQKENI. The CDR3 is CASSPGQGVLYGYTF. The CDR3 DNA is TGTGCCAGCTCACCCGGACAGGGGGTCCTTTATGGCTACACCTTC.

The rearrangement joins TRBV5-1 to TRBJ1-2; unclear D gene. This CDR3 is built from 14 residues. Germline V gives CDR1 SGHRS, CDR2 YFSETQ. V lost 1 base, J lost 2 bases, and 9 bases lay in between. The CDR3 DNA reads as TGCGCCAGCAGCTTGTACAGCATAAACTATGGCTACACCTTC. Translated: CASSLYSINYGYTF.

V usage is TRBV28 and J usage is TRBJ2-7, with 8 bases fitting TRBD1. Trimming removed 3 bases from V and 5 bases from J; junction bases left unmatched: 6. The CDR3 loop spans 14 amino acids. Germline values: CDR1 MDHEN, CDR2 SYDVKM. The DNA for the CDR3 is TGTGCCAGCAGTTTGACAGGGGATCGGAACGAGCAGTACTTC. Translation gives CASSLTGDRNEQYF. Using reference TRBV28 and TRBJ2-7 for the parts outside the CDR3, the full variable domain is DVKVTQSSRYLVKRTGEKVFLECVQDMDHENMFWYRQDPGLGLRLIYFSYDVKMKEKGDIPEGYSVSREKKERFSLILESASTNQTSMYLCASSLTGDRNEQYFGPGTRLTVT.

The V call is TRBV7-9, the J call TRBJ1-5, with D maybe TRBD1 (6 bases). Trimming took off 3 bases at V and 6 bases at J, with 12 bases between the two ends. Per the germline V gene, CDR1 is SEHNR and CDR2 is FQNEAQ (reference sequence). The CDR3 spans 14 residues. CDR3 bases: TGTGCCAGCAGCTTTGGTGGGGGGGCTCAGCCCCAGCATTTT. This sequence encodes CASSFGGGAQPQHF.

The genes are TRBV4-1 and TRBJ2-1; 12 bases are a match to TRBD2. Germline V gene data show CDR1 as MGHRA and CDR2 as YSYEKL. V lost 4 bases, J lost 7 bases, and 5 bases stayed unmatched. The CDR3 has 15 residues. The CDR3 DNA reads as TGCGCCAGCAGCCGCCGGACTAGCGGGATAAATGAGCAGTTCTTC. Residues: CASSRRTSGINEQFF.

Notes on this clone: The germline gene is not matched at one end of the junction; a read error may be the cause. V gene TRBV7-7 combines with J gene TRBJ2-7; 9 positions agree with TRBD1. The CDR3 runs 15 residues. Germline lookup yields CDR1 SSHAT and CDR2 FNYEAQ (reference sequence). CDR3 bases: TGTGCTAGCAGCCGTATAGGGACAGGGACAGACGAGCAGTACTTC. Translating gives CASSRIGTGTDEQYF.

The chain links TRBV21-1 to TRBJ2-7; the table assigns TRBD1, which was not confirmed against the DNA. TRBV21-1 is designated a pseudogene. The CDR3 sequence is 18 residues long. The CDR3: CASSKGQDRGPSSYEQYF. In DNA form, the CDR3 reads TGTGCCAGCAGCAAAGGTCAGGACAGGGGGCCGAGCTCCTACGAGCAGTACTTC.

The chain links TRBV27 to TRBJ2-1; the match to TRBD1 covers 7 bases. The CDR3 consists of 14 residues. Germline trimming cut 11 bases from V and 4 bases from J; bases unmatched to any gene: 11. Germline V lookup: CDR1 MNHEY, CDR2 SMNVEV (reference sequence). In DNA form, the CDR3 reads TGTGCCCGACTCCCGGGGACAGCTTACAATGAGCAGTTCTTC. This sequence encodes CARLPGTAYNEQFF.

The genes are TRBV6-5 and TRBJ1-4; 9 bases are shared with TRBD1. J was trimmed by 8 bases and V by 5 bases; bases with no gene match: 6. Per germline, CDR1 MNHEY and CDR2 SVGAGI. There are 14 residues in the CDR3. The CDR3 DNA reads TGTGCCAGCAGTAGGGGACAGGGAGGAGAAAAACTGTTTTTT. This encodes CASSRGQGGEKLFF.